Listed here is a single T cell receptor (beta chain). V was shortened by 8 bases and J by 4 bases, with 14 bases between the two germline ends. Germline loops: CDR1 SNHLY, CDR2 FYNNEI. CDR3 length: 13 residues. 13 Jbeta primers and 60 Vbeta primers were used for the PCR. Libraries were prepared by immunoSEQ multiplex PCR; TCRdb keeps only in-frame clonotypes and omits some of them. In total, the table holds about 140,000 clones. The data originate from a study of cytomegalovirus exposure and HLA in healthy donors. This chain connects TRBV2 to TRBJ1-1; tentatively, D is TRBD1 (5 bases). This clonotype was sampled from a male donor in good health and CMV-seronegative. The sequencing input was PBMCs. The CDR3 here is CASSLGHSTEAFF. The CDR3 nucleotides are TGTGCCAGCTCCCTTGGACACTCCACTGAAGCTTTCTTT.